The 29 T cell receptor beta chains reported below all come from one sample, sequenced in a study of CD8 T cells in Susac syndrome. RNA in amounts of roughly 0.5 to 1 ug was reverse transcribed with random hexamers. MiXCR, applied by TCRdb to the immunoSEQ multiplex PCR reads, yields one record per CDR3 protein. The sample holds 90,000 to 150,000 distinct CDR3 sequences; roughly 93% are singletons and the top ten take about 0.096%. The sequencing sample was made of CD4+ T cells from PBMCs. These receptors were collected from a human donor with multiple sclerosis.

This chain connects TRBV15 to TRBJ2-3; 7 nucleotides align to TRBD2. This CDR3 contains 16 residues. With V trimmed by 1 base and J by 5 bases, 9 bases remained unmatched. Germline lookup yields CDR1 LNHNV and CDR2 YYDKDF (reference sequence). CDR3 sequence (DNA): TGTGCCACCAGCAGAGGGGACTCAGGCGGGGGAGATACGCAGTATTTT. Amino acid sequence: CATSRGDSGGGDTQYF.

The V and J genes are TRBV7-2 and TRBJ2-7; TRBD1 aligns across 8 bases. The CDR3 is made up of 15 amino acids. Germline V gene data show CDR1 as SGHTA and CDR2 as FQGNSA. V lost 4 bases, J lost 2 bases, and 7 bases stayed unmatched. CDR3 amino acids: CASSYAGGKAYEQYF. In nucleotides, the CDR3 is TGTGCCAGCAGCTACGCAGGGGGCAAGGCCTACGAGCAGTACTTC. The whole variable domain, remainder taken from reference TRBV7-2 and TRBJ2-7, is GAGVSQSPSNKVTEKGKDVELRCDPISGHTALYWYRQSLGQGLEFLIYFQGNSAPDKSGLPSDRFSAERTGGSVSTLTIQRTQQEDSAVYLCASSYAGGKAYEQYFGPGTRLTVT.

This clonotype has just one count. The V gene is TRBV30, the J gene TRBJ1-2, with TRBD1 identical over 7 bases. The germline gives CDR1 GTSNPN, CDR2 SVGIG (reference sequence). V gave up 2 bases and J gave up 5 bases; unmatched junction bases: 5. This CDR3 contains 13 residues. DNA of the CDR3: TGTGCCTGGAGTAAGGGGACAGTTTATGGCTACACCTTC. It yields the protein CAWSKGTVYGYTF.

In nucleotides, the CDR3 is TGTGCCAGCAGTTCTTGGACAGTGTTTGAAGCTTTCTTT. Amino acids: CASSSWTVFEAFF. The V and J genes are TRBV6-1 and TRBJ1-1; a possible D gene is TRBD1 (6 bases). V was cut by 5 bases and J by 7 bases, with 14 bases left in between. Germline V lookup: CDR1 MNHNS, CDR2 SASEGT. The CDR3 length is 13 residues.

This chain uses TRBV9 with TRBJ2-3; no clear D. Germline V CDR1 and CDR2: SGDLS, YYNGEE. This CDR3 is 15 amino acids long. The V gene lost 0 bases and the J gene lost 0 bases, with 8 bases spanning the gap. In DNA, the CDR3 is TGTGCCAGCAGCGTAGGCCCGAGAAGCACAGATACGCAGTATTTT. Translation: CASSVGPRSTDTQYF. Variable domain in full (rest from reference TRBV9 and TRBJ2-3): DSGVTQTPKHLITATGQRVTLRCSPRSGDLSVYWYQQSLDQGLQFLIQYYNGEERAKGNILERFSAQQFPDLHSELNLSSLELGDSALYFCASSVGPRSTDTQYFGPGTRLTVL.

The chain is built from TRBV28 and TRBJ2-2, with D possibly matching TRBD2 (6 bases). The length of the CDR3 is 14 residues. The V end was cut by 6 bases, the J end by 6 bases, with 14 bases between. Germline lookup yields CDR1 MDHEN and CDR2 SYDVKM. The CDR3 DNA follows: TGTGCCAGCAGGGCAGGGACTGTGCCCGGGGAGCTGTTTTTT. This translates into CASRAGTVPGELFF.

The chain combines TRBV15 with TRBJ2-7; D ambiguous. Germline CDR1 reads LNHNV; CDR2 reads YYDKDF (reference sequence). With 0 bases removed from V and 10 bases from J, the gap between germline ends came to 10 bases. The CDR3 sequence is 12 residues long. DNA of the CDR3: TGTGCCACCAGCAGAGACTCCCCTGTCCAGTACTTC. It translates to CATSRDSPVQYF.

V is TRBV4-2 and J is TRBJ2-6; D gene unclear. V lost 7 bases, J lost 0 bases, and 13 bases lay in between. Germline V lookup: CDR1 LGHNA, CDR2 YNFKEQ. The CDR3 loop spans 16 amino acids. This CDR3 is CASKSQSSSGANVLTF. The CDR3 DNA sequence: TGTGCCAGCAAATCCCAGAGTTCCTCTGGGGCCAACGTCCTGACTTTC.

This sequence joins TRBV6-1 and TRBJ2-5; TRBD1 is a possible D gene (6 bases). Germline CDR1 and CDR2: MNHNS and SASEGT. V was trimmed by 5 bases and J by 5 bases, leaving 24 bases between them. The CDR3 runs 17 residues. The CDR3 DNA follows: TGTGCCAGCAGTCCAGCCCGAAGGAGCACGAGGGGGGAGACCCAGTACTTC. It translates to CASSPARRSTRGETQYF.

The rearrangement uses TRBV3-1 and TRBJ1-4; no reliable D call. V lost 1 base and J lost 4, with 7 bases in between. The CDR3 contains 14 residues. Germline CDR1 and CDR2: LGHDT and YNNKEL (reference sequence). The CDR3: CASSQAGNNEKLFF. CDR3 DNA sequence: TGTGCCAGCAGCCAAGCCGGGAATAATGAAAAACTGTTTTTT.

CDR3 sequence reads: CASRRQGTEAFF. The CDR3, as DNA: TGTGCCAGCAGGCGCCAGGGCACTGAAGCTTTCTTT. The chain recombines TRBV27 with TRBJ1-1; TRBD1 might be the D (5 bases). Germline lookup yields CDR1 MNHEY and CDR2 SMNVEV (reference sequence). V dropped 6 bases and J dropped 4 bases, with 9 bases sitting between them. The CDR3 runs to 12 residues.

The gene calls are TRBV9 and TRBJ1-6; D gene ambiguous. V lost 0 bases and J 6 bases, leaving 13 bases between the germline ends. Germline CDR1 reads SGDLS; CDR2 reads YYNGEE. The CDR3 is 16 amino acids. The CDR3: CASSVGPGVGNSPLHF. The CDR3 DNA reads TGTGCCAGCAGCGTAGGACCCGGAGTGGGTAATTCACCCCTCCACTTT.

This chain connects TRBV19 to TRBJ1-1, with 8 bases that match TRBD1. CDR3 length equals 17 residues. Germline V gives CDR1 LNHDA, CDR2 SQIVND (reference sequence). V shed 4 bases, J shed 2 bases, and the junction held 12 bases outside the gene matches. The CDR3 sequence: CASSTPRAGGYNTEAFF. Written as DNA, the CDR3 is TGTGCCAGTAGTACCCCGAGGGCAGGGGGCTATAACACTGAAGCTTTCTTT.

CDR3 nucleotides: TGTGCCAGCAGTGAAAGGGGGGGCTACACCTTC. Translating gives CASSERGGYTF. This chain links TRBV6-1 with TRBJ1-2; D is possibly TRBD1 (6 bases). Trimming pared 2 bases from V and 8 bases from J, leaving 6 bases between. The CDR3 has 11 amino acids. Germline V gene data show CDR1 as MNHNS and CDR2 as SASEGT.

V usage is TRBV20-1 and J usage is TRBJ1-1, with 8 bases matching TRBD1. With 3 bases clipped from V and 1 base from J, the junction kept 7 bases outside the gene matches. The germline CDR1 and CDR2 sequences are DFQATT and SNEGSKA (reference sequence). This CDR3 spans 15 amino acids. CDR3 loop: CSASGRTGKNTEAFF. For the CDR3, the DNA is TGCAGTGCTAGCGGTAGGACAGGGAAGAACACTGAAGCTTTCTTT.

This chain links TRBV20-1 with TRBJ2-7; the D is unclear. V was clipped by 3 bases and J by 2 bases, with 5 bases between them. Germline V CDR1 and CDR2: DFQATT, SNEGSKA (reference sequence). This CDR3 has 11 amino acids. For the CDR3, the DNA is TGCAGTGCTAGTTTGACCTACGAGCAGTACTTC. Its protein product is CSASLTYEQYF.

The V and J genes are TRBV10-3 and TRBJ1-5; D uncertain. This CDR3 has 14 residues. The germline V gene has CDR1 ENHRY and CDR2 SYGVKD. Trimming removed 5 bases at V and 3 bases at J, with 11 bases between. The CDR3 here is CAISPNSDNQPQHF. The CDR3 coding sequence is TGTGCCATCAGTCCCAACTCAGACAATCAGCCCCAGCATTTT.

The V gene is TRBV4-3, the J gene TRBJ2-7; a weak D match, TRBD2 (6 bases). The CDR3 consists of 15 residues. CDR1 LGHNA and CDR2 YSLEER come from the germline V gene. V dropped 0 bases and J dropped 4 bases, with 13 bases sitting between them. The CDR3 protein is CASSQERDSRYEQYF. The CDR3 bases are TGCGCCAGCAGCCAAGAACGGGACTCTCGGTACGAGCAGTACTTC.

This chain joins TRBV27 and TRBJ2-7, with D tentatively TRBD2 (5 bases). This CDR3 is built from 17 residues. Germline V gene sequence: CDR1 MNHEY, CDR2 SMNVEV (reference sequence). V was trimmed by 5 bases and J by 3 bases, leaving 23 bases between them. CDR3 bases: TGTGCCAGCAGTCTAGCCTTTCAAGAGGGTAGGTTCTACGAGCAGTACTTC. Its protein is CASSLAFQEGRFYEQYF.

This clonotype was observed once. The chain uses TRBV7-8 and TRBJ1-1; the D is unclear. This CDR3 comprises 14 residues. CDR1 is SGHVS, CDR2 FQNEAQ, per germline. With 4 bases removed from V and 0 bases from J, the gap between germline ends came to 9 bases. CDR3 DNA sequence: TGTGCCAGCAGCTCCCCCACCGTGAACACTGAAGCTTTCTTT. Amino acid sequence: CASSSPTVNTEAFF.

The J gene is TRBJ1-5, the V gene TRBV20-1; a possible D gene is TRBD1 (5 bases). Germline CDR1 is DFQATT and CDR2 is SNEGSKA (reference sequence). The CDR3 loop spans 15 amino acids. Trimming left V 5 bases short and J 2 bases short, with 16 bases between. This CDR3 is CSALIGGGGNQPQHF. DNA of the CDR3: TGCAGTGCTCTTATCGGGGGTGGGGGCAATCAGCCCCAGCATTTT.

This chain uses TRBV3-1 with TRBJ2-7; 9 bases are a match to TRBD2. CDR1 is LGHDT, CDR2 YNNKEL, per germline (reference sequence). The CDR3 totals 13 residues. Trimming at V came to 4 bases and at J to 3 bases, leaving 1 base not matched to a gene. In DNA form, the CDR3 reads TGTGCCAGCAGCCGGCGGGGGGGCTACGAGCAGTACTTC. Translating gives CASSRRGGYEQYF.

This chain's CDR3 is CATSRDNEKLFF. Written as DNA, the CDR3 is TGTGCCACCAGCAGGGATAATGAAAAACTGTTTTTT. This chain uses TRBV15 with TRBJ1-4; D unresolved. CDR1 and CDR2 from the germline V gene are LNHNV and YYDKDF (reference sequence). The germline V and J ends were trimmed by 3 bases and 4 bases, with 3 bases remaining between them. This CDR3 has 12 amino acids.

The chain employs TRBV30 and TRBJ1-1; no reliable D call. The V end lost 4 bases, the J end lost 4 bases, and 19 bases lay between the germline ends. The CDR3 totals 15 residues. The germline CDR1 and CDR2 sequences are GTSNPN and SVGIG (reference sequence). CDR3 in amino acids: CAWMDEGRRTTEAFF. CDR3 DNA: TGTGCCTGGATGGATGAAGGGAGGCGGACCACTGAAGCTTTCTTT.

This clonotype showed up just once. The chain links TRBV20-1 to TRBJ2-5, with D maybe TRBD2 (5 bases). The V gene's germline CDR1 is DFQATT and CDR2 SNEGSKA (reference sequence). The CDR3 has 13 amino acids. Deletions cut 4 bases from V and 5 bases from J, with 14 bases between. The CDR3: CSAKLSSTETQYF. CDR3 in DNA: TGCAGTGCTAAGTTGTCTAGCACGGAGACCCAGTACTTC.

In its sample, this clonotype was seen once. The chain has TRBV6-1 and TRBJ2-1; tentative D call: TRBD1 (5 bases). Germline loops: CDR1 MNHNS, CDR2 SASEGT. The CDR3 runs to 14 residues. V was pared by 2 bases and J by 3 bases, with 8 bases between. The CDR3 coding sequence is TGTGCCAGCAGTGAACAGGGCGGCTACAATGAGCAGTTCTTC. Translated, it gives CASSEQGGYNEQFF.

The chain couples TRBV6-6 to TRBJ2-2; the D is unclear. CDR1 MNHNY and CDR2 SVGAGI come from the germline V gene (reference sequence). V lost 7 bases and J lost 4, with 7 bases in between. The CDR3 sequence is 12 residues long. For the CDR3, the DNA is TGTGCCAGCACCCAGAGCACCGGGGAGCTGTTTTTT. Translating it yields CASTQSTGELFF.

This clonotype has a single count. The chain combines TRBV30 with TRBJ1-1; D is unclear. V lost 3 bases, J lost 4 bases, and 12 bases lay in between. The CDR3 is 13 residues long. The germline V gene encodes CDR1 GTSNPN and CDR2 SVGIG (reference sequence). CDR3 in amino acids: CAWSARLGTEAFF. The CDR3 DNA sequence: TGTGCCTGGAGCGCCCGCTTGGGCACTGAAGCTTTCTTT.

The chain uses TRBV3-1 and TRBJ1-2; 8 nucleotides agree with TRBD1. The germline V gene encodes CDR1 LGHDT and CDR2 YNNKEL (reference sequence). CDR3 length: 12 residues. The trim removed 10 bases at V and 3 bases at J, leaving 4 bases unmatched. CDR3 loop: CATAGGHYGYTF. The CDR3 nucleotides are TGTGCCACAGCAGGGGGCCACTATGGCTACACCTTC.